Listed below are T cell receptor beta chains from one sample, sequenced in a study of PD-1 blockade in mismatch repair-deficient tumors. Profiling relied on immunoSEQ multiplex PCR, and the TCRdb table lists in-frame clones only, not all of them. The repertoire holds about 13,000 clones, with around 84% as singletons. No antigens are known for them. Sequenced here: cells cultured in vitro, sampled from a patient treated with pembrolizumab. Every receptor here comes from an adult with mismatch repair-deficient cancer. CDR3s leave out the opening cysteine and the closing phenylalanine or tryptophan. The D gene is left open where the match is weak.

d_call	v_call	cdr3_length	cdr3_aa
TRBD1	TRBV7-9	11	ASSPTTGYGYT
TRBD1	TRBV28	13	ASSSYGTGGGEQY
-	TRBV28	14	ASTPPGHVAKNIQY
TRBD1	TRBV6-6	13	ASSYPGQGYTEAF
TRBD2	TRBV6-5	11	ASSYSRWGGQF
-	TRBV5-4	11	ASSSPGADEQY
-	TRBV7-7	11	ASSFQFQETQY
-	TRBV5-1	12	ASSLGQFQETQY
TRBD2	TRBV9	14	ASSTSWGGLGETQY
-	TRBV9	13	ASSPGSLSTDTQY
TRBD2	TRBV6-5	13	ASRGSGTSYNEQF
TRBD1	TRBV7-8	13	ASSLVRTGVEKLF
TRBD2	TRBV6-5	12	ASSYWSAGGTQY
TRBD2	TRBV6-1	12	ASRGGLAIYEQY
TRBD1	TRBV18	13	ASSRAGTGIPEAF
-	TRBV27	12	ASSLGRRRETQY
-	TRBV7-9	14	ASSQSGTGFFIEQF
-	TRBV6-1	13	ASRRAGGPGETQY
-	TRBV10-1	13	ASSAGGLFNQPQH
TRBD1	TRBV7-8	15	ASSLRQGLSGANVLT
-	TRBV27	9	ASSKPETQY
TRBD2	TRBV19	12	ASRLAGGQETQY
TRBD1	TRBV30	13	AWRSWDRMYNEQF
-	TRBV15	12	ATSRDLAEDTQY
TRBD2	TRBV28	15	ASSPLPGTRGYNEQF
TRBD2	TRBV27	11	ASSLSIAGLQF
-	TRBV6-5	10	ASSYGGNGYT